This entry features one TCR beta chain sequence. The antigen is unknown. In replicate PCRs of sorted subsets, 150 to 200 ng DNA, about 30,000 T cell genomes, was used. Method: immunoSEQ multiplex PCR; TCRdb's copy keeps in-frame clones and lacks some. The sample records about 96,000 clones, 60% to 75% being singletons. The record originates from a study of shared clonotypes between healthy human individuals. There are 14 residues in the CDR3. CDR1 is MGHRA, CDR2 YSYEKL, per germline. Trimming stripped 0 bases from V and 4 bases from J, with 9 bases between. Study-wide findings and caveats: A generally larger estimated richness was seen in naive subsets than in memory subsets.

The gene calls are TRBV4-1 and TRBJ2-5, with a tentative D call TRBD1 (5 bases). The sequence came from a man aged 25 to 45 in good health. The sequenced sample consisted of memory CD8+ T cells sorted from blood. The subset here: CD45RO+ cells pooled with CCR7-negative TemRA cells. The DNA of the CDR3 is TGCGCCAGCAGCCAAGAGCAGGGTCGAGAGACCCAGTACTTC. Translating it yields CASSQEQGRETQYF.